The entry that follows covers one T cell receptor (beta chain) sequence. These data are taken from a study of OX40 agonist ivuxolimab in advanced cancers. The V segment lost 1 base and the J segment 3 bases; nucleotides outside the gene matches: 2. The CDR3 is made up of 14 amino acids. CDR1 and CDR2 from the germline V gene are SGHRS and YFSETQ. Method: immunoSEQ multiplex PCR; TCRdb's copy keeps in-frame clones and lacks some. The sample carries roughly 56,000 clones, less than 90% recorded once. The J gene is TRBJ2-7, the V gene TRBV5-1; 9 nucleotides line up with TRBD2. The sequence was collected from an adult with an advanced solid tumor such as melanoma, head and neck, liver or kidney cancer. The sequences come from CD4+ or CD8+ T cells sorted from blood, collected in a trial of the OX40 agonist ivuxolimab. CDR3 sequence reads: CASSLHSGSYEQYF. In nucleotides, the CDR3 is TGCGCCAGCAGCTTGCATAGCGGGAGCTACGAGCAGTACTTC.